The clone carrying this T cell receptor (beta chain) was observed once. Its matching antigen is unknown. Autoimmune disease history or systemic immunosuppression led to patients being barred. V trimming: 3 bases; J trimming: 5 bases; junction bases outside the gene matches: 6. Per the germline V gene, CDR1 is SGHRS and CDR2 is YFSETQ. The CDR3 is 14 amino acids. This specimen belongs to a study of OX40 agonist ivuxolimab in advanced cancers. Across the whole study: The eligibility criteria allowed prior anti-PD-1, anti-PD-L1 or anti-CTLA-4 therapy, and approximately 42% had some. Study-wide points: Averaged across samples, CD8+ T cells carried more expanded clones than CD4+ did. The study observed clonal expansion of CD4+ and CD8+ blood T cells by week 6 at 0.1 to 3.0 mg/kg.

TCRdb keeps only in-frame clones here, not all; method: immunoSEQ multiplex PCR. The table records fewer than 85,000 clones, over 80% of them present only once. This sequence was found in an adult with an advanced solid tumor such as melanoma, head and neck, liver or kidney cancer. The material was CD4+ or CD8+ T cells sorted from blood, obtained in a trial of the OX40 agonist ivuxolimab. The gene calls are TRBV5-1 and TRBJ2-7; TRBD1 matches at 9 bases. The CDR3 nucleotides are TGCGCCAGCAGCTCCGGGACAGGGAACAACGAGCAGTACTTC. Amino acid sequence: CASSSGTGNNEQYF. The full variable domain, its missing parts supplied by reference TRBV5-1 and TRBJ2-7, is KAGVTQTPRYLIKTRGQQVTLSCSPISGHRSVSWYQQTPGQGLQFLFEYFSETQRNKGNFPGRFSGRQFSNSRSEMNVSTLELGDSALYLCASSSGTGNNEQYFGPGTRLTVT.